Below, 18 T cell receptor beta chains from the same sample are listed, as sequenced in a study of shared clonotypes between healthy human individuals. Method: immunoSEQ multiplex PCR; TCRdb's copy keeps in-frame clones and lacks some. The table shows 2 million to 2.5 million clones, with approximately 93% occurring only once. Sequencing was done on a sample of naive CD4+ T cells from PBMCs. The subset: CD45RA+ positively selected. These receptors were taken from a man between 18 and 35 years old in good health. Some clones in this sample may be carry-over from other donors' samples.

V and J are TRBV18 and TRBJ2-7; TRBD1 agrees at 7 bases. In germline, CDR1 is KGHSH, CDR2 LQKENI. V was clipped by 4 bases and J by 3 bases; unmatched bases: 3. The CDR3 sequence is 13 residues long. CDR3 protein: CASSRQGNYEQYF. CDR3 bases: TGTGCCAGCTCACGACAGGGAAACTACGAGCAGTACTTC. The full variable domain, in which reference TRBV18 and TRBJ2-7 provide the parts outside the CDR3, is NAGVMQNPRHLVRRRGQEARLRCSPMKGHSHVYWYRQLPEEGLKFMVYLQKENIIDESGMPKERFSAEFPKEGPSILRIQQVVRGDSAAYFCASSRQGNYEQYFGPGTRLTVT.

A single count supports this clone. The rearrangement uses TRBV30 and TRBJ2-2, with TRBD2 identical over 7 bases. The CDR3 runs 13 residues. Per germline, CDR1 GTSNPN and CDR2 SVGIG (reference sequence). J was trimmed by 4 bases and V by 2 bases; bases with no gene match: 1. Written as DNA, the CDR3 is TGTGCCTGGAGTTGGGGGGGCACCGGGGAGCTGTTTTTT. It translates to CAWSWGGTGELFF. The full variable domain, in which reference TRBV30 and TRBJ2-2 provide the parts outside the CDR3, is SQTIHQWPATLVQPVGSPLSLECTVEGTSNPNLYWYRQAAGRGLQLLFYSVGIGQISSEVPQNLSASRPQDRQFILSSKKLLLSDSGFYLCAWSWGGTGELFFGEGSRLTVL.

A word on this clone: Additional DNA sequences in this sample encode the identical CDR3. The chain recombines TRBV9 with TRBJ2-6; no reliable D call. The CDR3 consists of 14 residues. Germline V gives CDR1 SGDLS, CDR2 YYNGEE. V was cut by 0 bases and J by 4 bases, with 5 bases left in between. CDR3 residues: CASSVDSGANVLTF. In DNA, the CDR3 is TGTGCCAGCAGCGTAGATTCCGGGGCCAACGTCCTGACTTTC.

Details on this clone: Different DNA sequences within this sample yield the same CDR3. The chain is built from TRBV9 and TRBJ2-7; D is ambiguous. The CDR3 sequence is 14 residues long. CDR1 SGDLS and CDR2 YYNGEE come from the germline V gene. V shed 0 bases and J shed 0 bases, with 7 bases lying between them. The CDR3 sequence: CASSVDGRSYEQYF. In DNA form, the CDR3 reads TGTGCCAGCAGCGTAGACGGCCGCTCCTACGAGCAGTACTTC.

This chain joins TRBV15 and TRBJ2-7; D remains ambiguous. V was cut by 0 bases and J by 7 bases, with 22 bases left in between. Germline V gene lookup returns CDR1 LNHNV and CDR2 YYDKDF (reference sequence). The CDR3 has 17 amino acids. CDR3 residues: CATSRDLSETGDQEQYF. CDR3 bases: TGTGCCACCAGCAGAGATCTGAGCGAGACTGGGGATCAGGAGCAGTACTTC.

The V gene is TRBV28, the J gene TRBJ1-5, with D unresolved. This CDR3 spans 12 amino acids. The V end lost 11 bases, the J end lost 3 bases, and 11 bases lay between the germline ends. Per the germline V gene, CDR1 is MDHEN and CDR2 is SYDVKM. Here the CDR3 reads CALGRINQPQHF. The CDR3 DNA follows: TGTGCCCTTGGACGGATCAATCAGCCCCAGCATTTT.

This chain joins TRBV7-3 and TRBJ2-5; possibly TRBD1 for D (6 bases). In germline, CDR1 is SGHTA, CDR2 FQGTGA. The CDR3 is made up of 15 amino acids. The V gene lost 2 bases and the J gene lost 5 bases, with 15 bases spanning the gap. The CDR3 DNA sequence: TGTGCCAGCAGCTTATTGGGGCAGGGGCATGAGACCCAGTACTTC. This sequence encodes CASSLLGQGHETQYF. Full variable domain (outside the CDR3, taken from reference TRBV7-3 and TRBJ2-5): GAGVSQTPSNKVTEKGKYVELRCDPISGHTALYWYRQSLGQGPEFLIYFQGTGAADDSGLPNDRFFAVRPEGSVSTLKIQRTERGDSAVYLCASSLLGQGHETQYFGPGTRLLVL.

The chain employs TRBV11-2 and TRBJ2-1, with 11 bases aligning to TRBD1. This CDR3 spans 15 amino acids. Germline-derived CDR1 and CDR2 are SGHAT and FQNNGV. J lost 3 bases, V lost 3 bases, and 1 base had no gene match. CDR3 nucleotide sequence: TGTGCCAGCAGCTTCGGGACAGGGGGCTACAATGAGCAGTTCTTC. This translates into CASSFGTGGYNEQFF. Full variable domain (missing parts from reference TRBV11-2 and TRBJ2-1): EAGVAQSPRYKIIEKRQSVAFWCNPISGHATLYWYQQILGQGPKLLIQFQNNGVVDDSQLPKDRFSAERLKGVDSTLKIQPAKLEDSAVYLCASSFGTGGYNEQFFGPGTRLTVL.

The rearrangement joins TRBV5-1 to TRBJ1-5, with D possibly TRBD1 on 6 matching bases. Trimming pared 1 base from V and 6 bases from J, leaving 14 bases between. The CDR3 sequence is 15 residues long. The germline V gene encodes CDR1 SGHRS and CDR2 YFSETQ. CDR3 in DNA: TGCGCCAGCAGCTTGTCCGGGGCGGGGGCTCAGCCCCAGCATTTT. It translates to CASSLSGAGAQPQHF.

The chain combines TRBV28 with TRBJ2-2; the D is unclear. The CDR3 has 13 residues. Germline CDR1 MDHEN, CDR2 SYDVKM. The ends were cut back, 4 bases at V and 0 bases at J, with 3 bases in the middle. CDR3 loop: CASSSTNTGELFF. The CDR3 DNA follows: TGTGCCAGCAGTTCGACGAACACCGGGGAGCTGTTTTTT.

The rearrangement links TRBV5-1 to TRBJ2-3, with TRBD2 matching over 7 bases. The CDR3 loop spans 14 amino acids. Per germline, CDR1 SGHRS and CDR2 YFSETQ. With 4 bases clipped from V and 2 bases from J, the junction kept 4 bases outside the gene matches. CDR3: CASSRGSSTDTQYF. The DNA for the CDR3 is TGCGCCAGCAGCCGCGGGAGTTCCACAGATACGCAGTATTTT.

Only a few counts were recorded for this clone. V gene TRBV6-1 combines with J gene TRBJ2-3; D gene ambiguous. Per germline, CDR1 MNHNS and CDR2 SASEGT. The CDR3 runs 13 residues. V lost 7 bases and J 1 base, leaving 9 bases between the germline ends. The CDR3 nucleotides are TGTGCCAGCATCCTCGAAGGCACAGATACGCAGTATTTT. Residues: CASILEGTDTQYF.

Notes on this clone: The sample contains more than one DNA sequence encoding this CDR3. The CDR3 region has the DNA TGTGCCAGCAGTTTTGGGCGGGGAAGCACAGATACGCAGTATTTT. It translates to CASSFGRGSTDTQYF. The rearrangement uses TRBV28 and TRBJ2-3, with D tentatively TRBD2 (6 bases). Germline V gives CDR1 MDHEN, CDR2 SYDVKM. Trimming pared 3 bases from V and 0 bases from J, leaving 10 bases between. This CDR3 region has 15 residues.

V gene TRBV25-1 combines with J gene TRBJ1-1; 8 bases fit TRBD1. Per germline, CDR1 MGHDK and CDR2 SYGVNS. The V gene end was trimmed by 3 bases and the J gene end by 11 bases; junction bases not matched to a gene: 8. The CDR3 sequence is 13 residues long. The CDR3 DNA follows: TGTGCCAGCAGTGACCAGGGGGCTGGATCGGCTTTCTTT. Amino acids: CASSDQGAGSAFF.

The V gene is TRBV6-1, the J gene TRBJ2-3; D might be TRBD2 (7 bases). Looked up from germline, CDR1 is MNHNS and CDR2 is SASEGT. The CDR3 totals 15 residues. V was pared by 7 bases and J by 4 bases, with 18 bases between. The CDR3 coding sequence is TGTGCCAGCACGATTGGCGGGGGCGGCCCAGATACGCAGTATTTT. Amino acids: CASTIGGGGPDTQYF.

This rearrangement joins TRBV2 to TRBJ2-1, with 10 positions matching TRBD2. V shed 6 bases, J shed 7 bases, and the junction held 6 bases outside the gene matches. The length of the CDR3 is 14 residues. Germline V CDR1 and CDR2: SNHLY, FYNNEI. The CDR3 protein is CASRASSGRNEQFF. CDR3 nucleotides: TGTGCCAGCAGGGCGTCTAGCGGGAGAAATGAGCAGTTCTTC. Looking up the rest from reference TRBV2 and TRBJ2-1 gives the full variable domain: EPEVTQTPSHQVTQMGQEVILRCVPISNHLYFYWYRQILGQKVEFLVSFYNNEISEKSEIFDDQFSVERPDGSNFTLKIRSTKLEDSAMYFCASRASSGRNEQFFGPGTRLTVL.

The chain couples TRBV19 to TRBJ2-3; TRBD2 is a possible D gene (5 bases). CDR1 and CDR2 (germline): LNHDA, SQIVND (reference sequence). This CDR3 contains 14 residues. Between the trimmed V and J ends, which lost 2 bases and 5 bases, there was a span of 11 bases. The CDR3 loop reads CASSILEEGDTQYF. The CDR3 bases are TGTGCCAGTAGTATACTAGAAGAGGGAGATACGCAGTATTTT.

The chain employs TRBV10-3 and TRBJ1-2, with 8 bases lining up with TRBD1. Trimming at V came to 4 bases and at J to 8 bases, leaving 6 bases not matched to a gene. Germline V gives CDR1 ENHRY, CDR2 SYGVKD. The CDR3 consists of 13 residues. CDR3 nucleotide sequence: TGTGCCATCAGTGTGGACAGGGTAGGAGGCTACACCTTC. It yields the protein CAISVDRVGGYTF.